Below are 3 T cell receptor beta chains sequenced from a single sample in a study of blood T cell repertoires in COVID-19. Measured with immunoSEQ multiplex PCR; TCRdb has only the in-frame clones, and not every one. The table shows about 40,000 clones, with more than 75% occurring only once. The specimen was peripheral blood. All receptors derive from an elderly man with acute or convalescent COVID-19.

This clone appeared a few times. The chain joins TRBV9 to TRBJ1-3; D is possibly TRBD1 (5 bases). Germline V CDR1 and CDR2: SGDLS, YYNGEE. The germline V and J ends were trimmed by 3 bases and 1 base, with 8 bases remaining between them. The CDR3 has 14 residues. Written as DNA, the CDR3 is TGTGCCAGCAGCGCCGACAGTTCTGGAAACACCATATATTTT. This translates into CASSADSSGNTIYF.

The chain joins TRBV28 to TRBJ2-1; 10 nucleotides agree with TRBD2. The V and J ends lost 5 bases and 6 bases, in that order; junction bases with no gene match: 4. The CDR3 has 14 residues. CDR1 and CDR2 (germline): MDHEN, SYDVKM. The CDR3 region has the DNA TGTGCCAGCAGTCCTGGACTAGCGGTCAATGAGCAGTTCTTC. Protein: CASSPGLAVNEQFF. The variable domain in full, with the rest retrieved from reference TRBV28 and TRBJ2-1, is DVKVTQSSRYLVKRTGEKVFLECVQDMDHENMFWYRQDPGLGLRLIYFSYDVKMKEKGDIPEGYSVSREKKERFSLILESASTNQTSMYLCASSPGLAVNEQFFGPGTRLTVL.

This clone came up a few times. The chain recombines TRBV10-3 with TRBJ1-5; 7 bases line up with TRBD1. Germline V gene sequence: CDR1 ENHRY, CDR2 SYGVKD. CDR3 length: 15 amino acids. The junction had 2 bases not matched to a gene; V was cut back by 0 bases and J by 3 bases. The CDR3 DNA reads as TGTGCCATCAGTGAGTCGACAGGGTCCAATCAGCCCCAGCATTTT. Translating gives CAISESTGSNQPQHF.